This is a list of T cell receptor beta chains from one sample in a study of T cells in Graves' hyperthyroidism and ophthalmopathy. TCRdb re-called the multiplex PCR reads through MiXCR, storing one row per CDR3 protein. Among under 250,000 distinct CDR3 sequences listed, about 25% were seen once. The source material was blood. The source of these receptors is a middle-aged woman with Graves' ophthalmopathy. Both conserved end residues are part of each CDR3. Each record gives: clone size, J gene, D gene, V gene, CDR3 DNA, CDR3 protein. D genes are given only for firm matches. Size values are once, few and many counts, or a class for expanded clones, and some rows have none.

size: -
J: TRBJ1-1
D: TRBD1
V: TRBV6-1
DNA: TGTGCCAGCAGTAAAGGGACAGATGAAGCTTTCTTT
CDR3: CASSKGTDEAFF

size: once
J: TRBJ2-1
D: -
V: TRBV27
DNA: TGTGCCAGCAGATTTCAACTAGGTAATGAGCAGTTCTTC
CDR3: CASRFQLGNEQFF

size: many
J: TRBJ1-2
D: -
V: TRBV7-8
DNA: TGTGCCAGCAGCCGAGACTCCGTTGAAGGCTACACCTTC
CDR3: CASSRDSVEGYTF

size: many
J: TRBJ1-5
D: -
V: TRBV7-2
DNA: TGTGCCAGCAGCTTGGGGCAGGGGAGCCAGCCCCAGCATTTT
CDR3: CASSLGQGSQPQHF

size: many
J: TRBJ2-4
D: TRBD1
V: TRBV11-2
DNA: TGTGCCAGCAGCTTAGGGGGCCACCGGGACAGCGATCGTCTAGCCAAAAACATTCAGTACTTC
CDR3: CASSLGGHRDSDRLAKNIQYF

size: many
J: TRBJ1-1
D: -
V: TRBV18
DNA: TGTGCCAGCTCACCACCGGGGACATCTCCCGGAGGAACTGAAGCTTTCTTT
CDR3: CASSPPGTSPGGTEAFF

size: many
J: TRBJ2-2
D: TRBD1
V: TRBV4-2
DNA: TGTGCCAGCAGCCAAGAAGAGGGGGCGATCACCGGGGAGCTGTTTTTT
CDR3: CASSQEEGAITGELFF

size: -
J: TRBJ2-7
D: TRBD2
V: TRBV6-2/TRBV6-3
DNA: TGTGCCAGCCACGGGACTAGCTCCTACGAGCAGTACTTC
CDR3: CASHGTSSYEQYF

size: -
J: TRBJ2-5
D: -
V: TRBV12-3/TRBV12-4
DNA: TGTGCCAGCAGTTTGCGGCGGGGTGGGGAGACCCAGTACTTC
CDR3: CASSLRRGGETQYF

size: many
J: TRBJ2-2
D: -
V: TRBV30
DNA: TGTGCCTGGAGCCACGGGAACACCGGGGAGCTGTTTTTT
CDR3: CAWSHGNTGELFF

size: many
J: TRBJ2-3
D: -
V: TRBV20-1
DNA: TGCAGTGCTACCTTTAGCGACACTAGCACAGATACGCAGTATTTT
CDR3: CSATFSDTSTDTQYF

size: many
J: TRBJ2-5
D: TRBD2
V: TRBV28
DNA: TGTGCCAGCAGTTTAAGACTAGCGGGAGACCAAGAGACCCAGTACTTC
CDR3: CASSLRLAGDQETQYF

size: -
J: TRBJ2-1
D: -
V: TRBV7-8
DNA: TGTGCCAGCACCCCCGCGGTCCTGGAGCAGTTCTTC
CDR3: CASTPAVLEQFF

size: many
J: TRBJ1-1
D: TRBD1
V: TRBV20-1
DNA: TGCAGTGCTCTTCCGGGACAGGGAATCGGCACTGAAGCTTTCTTT
CDR3: CSALPGQGIGTEAFF

size: many
J: TRBJ1-5
D: -
V: TRBV28
DNA: TGTGCCAGCAGTTTTGGTGTGAGGCAGCCCCAGCATTTT
CDR3: CASSFGVRQPQHF

size: -
J: TRBJ1-1
D: -
V: TRBV11-3
DNA: TGTGCCACTAAGGGACTTGGAATGAACACTGAAGCTTTCTTT
CDR3: CATKGLGMNTEAFF

size: many
J: TRBJ2-5
D: -
V: TRBV28
DNA: TGTGCCAGCAGCCAGACTCTGTTGTATAGGGAGACCCAGTACTTC
CDR3: CASSQTLLYRETQYF

size: many
J: TRBJ2-7
D: -
V: TRBV30
DNA: TGTGCCTGGAGTACCCCCCGGTTGGGGAGCGACAACCACTACGAGCAGTACTTC
CDR3: CAWSTPRLGSDNHYEQYF

size: many
J: TRBJ1-1
D: -
V: TRBV7-9
DNA: TGTGCCAGCAGCAATGGGGTCTTTGGGAACACTGAAGCTTTCTTT
CDR3: CASSNGVFGNTEAFF

size: -
J: TRBJ2-5
D: -
V: TRBV29-1
DNA: TGCAGCGGTGGAGGTCTAGGTAGAGAGACCCAGTACTTC
CDR3: CSGGGLGRETQYF

size: many
J: TRBJ2-7
D: TRBD1
V: TRBV28
DNA: TGTGCCAGCAGACCTCTGGACAGGGGCTACGAGCAGTACTTC
CDR3: CASRPLDRGYEQYF

size: once
J: TRBJ1-1
D: -
V: TRBV27
DNA: TGTGCCAGCAGTCCCTTCGCAGTTCCAAACACTGAAGCTTTCTTT
CDR3: CASSPFAVPNTEAFF

size: -
J: TRBJ2-7
D: -
V: TRBV25-1
DNA: TGTGCCAGCAGTCAATCCCGGGATCTCAAAAGGGAGCAGTACTTC
CDR3: CASSQSRDLKREQYF

size: many
J: TRBJ2-7
D: -
V: TRBV5-6
DNA: TGTGCCAGCAGCTTCCAAATTCCCTACGAGCAGTACTTC
CDR3: CASSFQIPYEQYF

size: -
J: TRBJ2-5
D: -
V: TRBV11-2
DNA: TGTGCCAGCAGCTTAGTAGGGGGCGGGAGTTTGGGAGAGACCCAGTACTTC
CDR3: CASSLVGGGSLGETQYF

size: many
J: TRBJ2-5
D: TRBD2
V: TRBV5-1
DNA: TGCGCCAGCAGCTTGCTAGCGGGCCAAGAGACCCAGTACTTC
CDR3: CASSLLAGQETQYF

size: few
J: TRBJ1-2
D: TRBD1
V: TRBV6-2/TRBV6-3
DNA: TGTGCCAGCAGTTACTCGGGACAGGGGGATGGCTACACCTTC
CDR3: CASSYSGQGDGYTF

size: many
J: TRBJ2-5
D: TRBD1
V: TRBV4-1
DNA: TGCGCCAGCAGCCAACCCAAGACAGGGGGGGAGACCCAGTACTTC
CDR3: CASSQPKTGGETQYF

size: many
J: TRBJ2-5
D: -
V: TRBV19
DNA: TGTGCCAGTAGTATCGGAGGGGGCCACCAAGAGACCCAGTACTTC
CDR3: CASSIGGGHQETQYF

size: many
J: TRBJ2-2
D: -
V: TRBV27
DNA: TGTGCCAGCAGTTTATCGACCAGCTCCGGGGAGCTGTTTTTT
CDR3: CASSLSTSSGELFF

size: -
J: TRBJ1-2
D: TRBD1
V: TRBV6-5
DNA: TGTGCCAGCAGTTACACAGGGGTGGTACTCTACGGCTACACCTTC
CDR3: CASSYTGVVLYGYTF

size: few
J: TRBJ2-7
D: TRBD1
V: TRBV28
DNA: TGTGCCAGCAGTTTAGGGACAGGGGCCTCCACCTACGAGCAGTACTTC
CDR3: CASSLGTGASTYEQYF

size: -
J: TRBJ1-1
D: -
V: TRBV7-8
DNA: TGTGCCGTTGGAGGAAAAACTGAAGCTTTCTTT
CDR3: CAVGGKTEAFF

size: -
J: TRBJ1-1
D: -
V: TRBV7-2
DNA: TGTGCCAGCAGCCAAAGGGGGGGCCGGGTGACTGAAGCTTTCTTT
CDR3: CASSQRGGRVTEAFF

size: -
J: TRBJ2-5
D: TRBD1
V: TRBV7-3
DNA: TGTGCCAGCAGCCTGCAGGGGGCGCGGCAAGAGACCCAGTACTTC
CDR3: CASSLQGARQETQYF

size: many
J: TRBJ1-5
D: -
V: TRBV2
DNA: TGTGCCAGCAGTGTAGAGGGGGACAATCAGCCCCAGCATTTT
CDR3: CASSVEGDNQPQHF

size: -
J: TRBJ1-2
D: -
V: TRBV28
DNA: TGTGCCAGCAGTTCCCCATCGGGACTAGGGTCGAGGGGCTACACCTTC
CDR3: CASSSPSGLGSRGYTF

size: many
J: TRBJ2-2
D: TRBD2
V: TRBV29-1
DNA: TGCAGCGCTGTGACAGGACTAGCGGGAGTCACCGGGGAGCTGTTTTTT
CDR3: CSAVTGLAGVTGELFF

size: many
J: TRBJ2-5
D: -
V: TRBV28
DNA: TGTGCCAGCAGTTTAAAAGTGACCCAGTACTTC
CDR3: CASSLKVTQYF

size: many
J: TRBJ2-7
D: -
V: TRBV7-8
DNA: TGTGCCAGCAGCTTAGACCCCGTAATACCCTACGAGCAGTACTTC
CDR3: CASSLDPVIPYEQYF

size: many
J: TRBJ2-7
D: TRBD2
V: TRBV25-1
DNA: TGTGCCAGCAGTGAATATCCGGGACTAGCGGGTAACTACGAGCAGTACTTC
CDR3: CASSEYPGLAGNYEQYF

size: -
J: TRBJ2-5
D: -
V: TRBV7-9
DNA: TGTGCCAGCAGTGTACCGGGATCACGGGAGACCCAGTACTTC
CDR3: CASSVPGSRETQYF

size: once
J: TRBJ1-1
D: TRBD1
V: TRBV6-1
DNA: TGTGCCAGCAGTGAAGGAGGGGGCAGGTGGGGAAATACTGAAGCTTTCTTT
CDR3: CASSEGGGRWGNTEAFF

size: few
J: TRBJ2-5
D: -
V: TRBV5-1
DNA: TGCGCCAGCAGCTTGGAGAAGCGCGCCCAGTACTTC
CDR3: CASSLEKRAQYF

size: many
J: TRBJ1-6
D: -
V: TRBV20-1
DNA: TGCAGTGCTAGAGATCTCGGGATAGGGGATTCACCCCTCCACTTT
CDR3: CSARDLGIGDSPLHF